This is a list of T cell receptor beta chains from one sample in a study of graft-versus-host responses after intestinal transplantation. Profiling relied on immunoSEQ multiplex PCR, and the TCRdb table lists in-frame clones only, not all of them. The sample has about 40,000 clones, around 90% seen once; the top ten hold 2.3%. The material was PBMCs, obtained about 330 days after intestinal transplant. These receptors all stem from a human patient who received an intestinal transplant, so some T cells may come from the graft donor. CDR3s include the opening cysteine and the closing phenylalanine or tryptophan. D genes are given only for firm matches. Size is omitted from some rows. Given values are once, few, many or a class for expanded clones.

>-|TRBJ1-5|-|TRBV6-1
CASSALTGGYSNQPQHF
TGTGCCAGCAGTGCCCTGACCGGGGGGTATAGCAATCAGCCCCAGCATTTT
>-|TRBJ1-6|-|TRBV11-1
CASAGFSSTRINSPLHF
TGTGCCAGCGCCGGGTTCTCCTCAACTCGGATTAATTCACCCCTCCACTTT
>once|TRBJ2-7|-|TRBV6-1
CASSLGAYEQYF
TGTGCCAGCAGCCTCGGAGCCTACGAGCAGTACTTC
>-|TRBJ1-2|TRBD1|TRBV9
CASSAGQGGNYGYTF
TGTGCCAGCAGCGCAGGACAGGGGGGTAACTATGGCTACACCTTC
>-|TRBJ2-7|TRBD2|TRBV7-9
CASSPSGGAGEQYF
TGTGCCAGCAGCCCGAGCGGGGGGGCAGGCGAGCAGTACTTC
>-|TRBJ1-3|-|TRBV6-1
CASSEEGGFHPGNTIYF
TGTGCCAGCAGTGAAGAAGGGGGTTTTCATCCTGGAAACACCATATATTTT
>-|TRBJ1-5|-|TRBV2
CASTRIPGEPQHF
TGTGCCAGCACCCGGATCCCGGGAGAGCCCCAGCATTTT
>-|TRBJ1-3|TRBD1|TRBV6-1
CASSEGDRISGNTIYF
TGTGCCAGCAGTGAAGGGGACAGGATCTCTGGAAACACCATATATTTT
>-|TRBJ2-2|TRBD1|TRBV29-1
CSASPTGGSPGELFF
TGCAGCGCCTCCCCGACAGGGGGCTCTCCCGGGGAGCTGTTTTTT
>-|TRBJ1-4|-|TRBV5-1
CASSFTAGDEKLFF
TGCGCCAGCAGCTTTACAGCAGGAGATGAAAAACTGTTTTTT
>-|TRBJ2-1|-|TRBV10-3
CAIPFHTYNEQFF
TGTGCCATCCCGTTCCACACCTACAATGAGCAGTTCTTC
>-|TRBJ2-1|TRBD1|TRBV29-1
CSAYTGGSYNEQFF
TGCAGCGCCTACACAGGGGGCTCCTACAATGAGCAGTTCTTC
>-|TRBJ2-7|TRBD1|TRBV5-1
CASSWVGMTGSYEQYF
TGCGCCAGCAGCTGGGTGGGAATGACAGGGTCCTACGAGCAGTACTTC
>-|TRBJ2-7|-|TRBV12-5
CASGPRGWRYEQYF
TGTGCTAGTGGTCCACGAGGGTGGCGCTACGAGCAGTACTTC
>-|TRBJ2-5|TRBD2|TRBV4-2
CASSQDPPGGAEVVVRETQYF
TGTGCCAGCAGCCAAGATCCCCCCGGGGGGGCCGAGGTTGTGGTCCGAGAGACCCAGTACTTC
>once|TRBJ2-5|-|TRBV11-2
CASSITGGEETQYF
TGTGCCAGCAGCATCACAGGGGGGGAAGAGACCCAGTACTTC
>-|TRBJ2-5|-|TRBV6-5
CARRLQGAQYF
TGTGCCCGCAGGCTTCAAGGGGCCCAGTACTTC
>-|TRBJ1-2|-|TRBV4-1
CASSLEWTANYGYTF
TGCGCCAGCAGCCTAGAGTGGACAGCTAACTATGGCTACACCTTC
>-|TRBJ1-2|-|TRBV7-3
CASSSGRGGYTF
TGTGCCAGCAGCTCGGGAAGGGGTGGCTACACCTTC
>-|TRBJ1-1|-|TRBV7-9
CASSLSGSEAFF
TGTGCCAGCAGCCTCTCCGGTTCTGAAGCTTTCTTT
>-|TRBJ1-2|TRBD1|TRBV7-2
CASSLVTGLTF
TGTGCCAGCAGCTTAGTGACAGGGCTGACCTTC
>few|TRBJ1-2|-|TRBV6-5
CASSYSTRGLGGYTF
TGTGCCAGCAGTTACTCGACGAGGGGATTGGGGGGCTACACCTTC
>-|TRBJ2-5|-|TRBV29-1
CSVEEAGGSGETQYF
TGCAGCGTTGAAGAAGCCGGGGGCTCGGGGGAGACCCAGTACTTC
>-|TRBJ1-2|-|TRBV6-5
CASREGGAYGYTF
TGTGCCAGCAGGGAGGGGGGCGCCTATGGCTACACCTTC
>-|TRBJ2-7|-|TRBV6-5
CASSPGRTYEQYF
TGTGCCAGCAGTCCTGGACGGACCTACGAGCAGTACTTC
>-|TRBJ1-2|TRBD1|TRBV7-3
CASTSVGGGAGGYTF
TGTGCCAGCACCTCAGTGGGAGGGGGCGCGGGTGGCTACACCTTC
>-|TRBJ2-1|-|TRBV27
CASSFIPHNNEQFF
TGTGCCAGCAGTTTCATTCCGCACAACAATGAGCAGTTCTTC
>-|TRBJ2-7|-|TRBV6-5
CASMGRSYEQYF
TGTGCCAGCATGGGCAGGAGTTACGAGCAGTACTTC
>-|TRBJ2-7|TRBD1|TRBV2
CASSGDRGLGEQYF
TGTGCCAGCAGCGGGGACAGGGGGCTCGGCGAGCAGTACTTC
>-|TRBJ1-2|-|TRBV7-4
CLGSTATSYGYTF
TGTTTAGGTTCGACAGCCACCTCCTATGGCTACACCTTC
>-|TRBJ2-5|-|TRBV2
CASSRGGAGQETQYF
TGTGCCAGCAGCAGGGGCGGGGCTGGCCAAGAGACCCAGTACTTC
>-|TRBJ2-7|-|TRBV6-1
CASRPRPGGSYEQYF
TGTGCCAGCAGGCCCCGGCCGGGCGGTTCCTACGAGCAGTACTTC
>-|TRBJ2-3|-|TRBV2
CASRLGRGTDTQYF
TGTGCCAGCAGGCTTGGACGGGGCACAGATACGCAGTATTTT
>-|TRBJ2-3|-|TRBV4-1
CASSQYPGTPITDTQYF
TGCGCCAGCAGCCAATACCCCGGGACCCCGATCACAGATACGCAGTATTTT
>-|TRBJ2-7|-|TRBV7-2
CASSPSRTTPSYEQYF
TGTGCCAGCAGCCCAAGCAGGACTACCCCCTCCTACGAGCAGTACTTC
>-|TRBJ2-7|-|TRBV11-1
CASSSPWAGIHEQYF
TGTGCCAGCAGCTCCCCCTGGGCGGGAATCCACGAGCAGTACTTC
>-|TRBJ2-7|TRBD2|TRBV6-1
CASRAPRLAGEQYF
TGTGCCAGCAGAGCCCCGCGACTAGCGGGGGAGCAGTACTTC
>-|TRBJ2-5|-|TRBV5-1
CASSGGPQETQYF
TGCGCCAGCAGCGGAGGTCCACAAGAGACCCAGTACTTC
>-|TRBJ1-2|-|TRBV2
CASELTPQRVNGYTF
TGTGCCAGCGAACTTACCCCCCAGAGGGTTAATGGCTACACCTTC
>-|TRBJ2-5|-|TRBV9
CASSVAERSGREETQYF
TGTGCCAGCAGCGTAGCGGAGAGGTCAGGGCGTGAAGAGACCCAGTACTTC
>-|TRBJ2-7|-|TRBV7-9
CASSWWVYEQYF
TGTGCCAGCAGCTGGTGGGTTTACGAGCAGTACTTC
>-|TRBJ2-3|TRBD2|TRBV6-1
CASSEETQLAGGRVTQYF
TGTGCCAGCAGTGAAGAAACCCAACTAGCGGGAGGTAGAGTTACGCAGTATTTT
>-|TRBJ2-1|TRBD2|TRBV11-1
CASSLVRGGSYNEQFF
TGTGCCAGCAGCTTAGTACGGGGGGGCTCCTACAATGAGCAGTTCTTC
>-|TRBJ2-7|-|TRBV2
CASSTLYEQYF
TGTGCCAGCAGTACTCTCTACGAGCAGTACTTC
>-|TRBJ2-1|TRBD1|TRBV28
CASSQTGGSYNEQFF
TGTGCCAGCAGTCAGACAGGGGGTTCCTACAATGAGCAATTCTTC
>-|TRBJ2-5|TRBD2|TRBV9
CASSVGGRATETQYF
TGTGCCAGCAGCGTAGGAGGGAGGGCCACGGAGACCCAGTACTTC
>-|TRBJ1-5|TRBD1|TRBV6-5
CASSYGQEQPQHF
TGTGCCAGCAGTTACGGACAGGAACAGCCCCAGCATTTT
>-|TRBJ2-1|-|TRBV5-1
CASSPDNEQFF
TGCGCCAGCAGCCCGGACAATGAGCAGTTCTTC
>-|TRBJ2-1|TRBD1|TRBV9
CASSVSGGLINEQFF
TGTGCCAGCAGCGTATCAGGGGGCCTAATAAATGAGCAGTTCTTC
>-|TRBJ2-2|-|TRBV10-1
CASSESGHTGELFF
TGCGCCAGCAGTGAGTCGGGACACACCGGGGAGCTGTTTTTT
>-|TRBJ2-3|TRBD2|TRBV2
CASTRTSGGMTDTQYF
TGTGCCAGCACCCGGACTAGCGGGGGAATGACAGATACGCAGTATTTT